The 18 T cell receptor beta chains in this list originate from one sample, sequenced in a study of early T cells in non-severe SARS-CoV-2 infection. Each CDR3 protein gets one entry after TCRdb re-called the 5' RACE reads with MiXCR. The sample holds about 40,000 distinct CDR3 sequences, approximately 6.3% seen once. Sequenced here: whole blood, sampled at baseline. The source is an adult who was a healthcare worker with PCR-confirmed SARS-CoV-2 infection or an uninfected control (not recorded which).

This clonotype was counted at least ten times. The chain is built from TRBV20-1 and TRBJ2-3, with a weak D call TRBD2 (5 bases). Germline V gene lookup returns CDR1 DFQATT and CDR2 SNEGSKA (reference sequence). This CDR3 has 14 amino acids. The CDR3 nucleotides are TGCAGGGGAGCTGGTGGAACTAGCACAGATACGCAGTATTTT. It codes for CRGAGGTSTDTQYF.

This chain connects TRBV7-9 to TRBJ1-4; tentative D call: TRBD1 (5 bases). Trimming pared 4 bases from V and 4 bases from J, leaving 16 bases between. This CDR3 has 16 amino acids. CDR1 and CDR2 (germline): SEHNR, FQNEAQ (reference sequence). CDR3 sequence: CASSSPSGTDNEKLFF. The CDR3, as DNA: TGTGCCAGCAGCTCCCCGTCCGGGACGGATAATGAAAAACTGTTTTTT.

The rearrangement joins TRBV27 to TRBJ1-1, with 8 bases lining up with TRBD1. V was clipped by 4 bases and J by 3 bases; unmatched bases: 1. The CDR3 runs 13 residues. In germline, CDR1 is MNHEY, CDR2 SMNVEV (reference sequence). This chain's CDR3 is CASSYRGDTEAFF. The CDR3 bases are TGTGCCAGCAGTTACAGGGGGGACACTGAAGCTTTCTTT.

Ten or more counts support this clonotype. V is TRBV10-3 and J is TRBJ2-7; 10 bases are shared with TRBD2. Germline trimming cut 11 bases from V and 12 bases from J; bases unmatched to any gene: 19. CDR3 length: 14 residues. Germline CDR1 reads ENHRY; CDR2 reads SYGVKD. CDR3 coding DNA: TGTGCCCTCTCCGACCCGGCTAGCGGGGGCCGGGTGTACTTC. Its translation is CALSDPASGGRVYF.

Many counts were recorded for this clonotype. The chain combines TRBV30 with TRBJ1-2, with D unclear. The germline CDR1 and CDR2 sequences are GTSNPN and SVGIG (reference sequence). The ends were cut back, 3 bases at V and 5 bases at J, with 7 bases in the middle. There are 11 residues in the CDR3. The CDR3 DNA follows: TGTGCCTGGAGGTGGGAATATGGCTACACCTTC. It yields the protein CAWRWEYGYTF.

This clonotype has at least ten counts. The V gene is TRBV20-1, the J gene TRBJ2-2; TRBD2 matches 8 bases. The CDR3 runs to 16 residues. Germline CDR1 reads DFQATT; CDR2 reads SNEGSKA (reference sequence). The J segment lost 4 bases and the V segment lost 0 bases, leaving 7 bases of the junction unmatched. CDR3 nucleotides: TGCAGTGCTAGAGATGTGCGGGGGGCGGGCACCGGGGAGCTGTTTTTT. Translated, it gives CSARDVRGAGTGELFF.

This clonotype was seen repeatedly, ten times or more. This CDR3 is CASSLGAYTDTQYF. In DNA form, the CDR3 reads TGTGCCAGCAGCTTGGGAGCCTACACAGATACGCAGTATTTT. The chain joins TRBV7-2 to TRBJ2-3; D is perhaps TRBD2 (5 bases). Between the trimmed V and J ends, which lost 3 bases and 2 bases, there was a span of 9 bases. This CDR3 is 14 amino acids long. The germline CDR1 and CDR2 sequences are SGHTA and FQGNSA.

This clonotype was recorded many times. CDR3 amino acids: CVTGPSNQPQHF. CDR3 DNA sequence: TGTGTCACGGGACCTAGCAATCAGCCCCAGCATTTT. The chain recombines TRBV28 with TRBJ1-5, with a possible D match to TRBD1 (5 bases). The V gene's germline CDR1 is MDHEN and CDR2 SYDVKM. The CDR3 length is 12 residues.

In its sample, this clonotype was seen many times. The V gene is TRBV4-1, the J gene TRBJ2-5; D unresolved. Trimming stripped 1 base from V and 2 bases from J, with 8 bases between. The germline V gene has CDR1 MGHRA and CDR2 YSYEKL. The CDR3 is 14 residues long. CDR3 protein: CASSQGDVQETQYF. For the CDR3, the DNA is TGCGCCAGCAGCCAAGGGGATGTACAAGAGACCCAGTACTTC.

This chain uses TRBV6-1 with TRBJ1-6; 10 bases agree with TRBD1. Germline CDR1 MNHNS, CDR2 SASEGT. The CDR3 extends over 14 amino acids. J lost 7 bases, V lost 8 bases, and 5 bases had no gene match. CDR3 sequence: CASAGTGVNSPLHF. Written as DNA, the CDR3 is TGTGCCAGCGCCGGGACAGGGGTAAATTCACCCCTCCACTTT.

This clonotype was counted many times. The chain couples TRBV5-4 to TRBJ2-2; possibly TRBD2 for D (5 bases). The CDR3 totals 17 residues. Trimming took 2 bases from V and 6 from J, leaving 20 bases between them. The germline V gene encodes CDR1 SGHNT and CDR2 YYREEE (reference sequence). Here the CDR3 reads CASSFFAGPFVAGELFF. In nucleotides, the CDR3 is TGTGCCAGCAGCTTTTTTGCGGGTCCTTTCGTGGCCGGGGAGCTGTTTTTT. Looking up the rest from reference TRBV5-4 and TRBJ2-2 gives the full variable domain: ETGVTQSPTHLIKTRGQQVTLRCSSQSGHNTVSWYQQALGQGPQFIFQYYREEENGRGNFPPRFSGLQFPNYSSELNVNALELDDSALYLCASSFFAGPFVAGELFFGEGSRLTVL.

This clonotype appeared many times. J is TRBJ1-4 and V is TRBV7-6; the D gene is possibly TRBD1 (6 bases). CDR1 and CDR2 from the germline V gene are SGHVS and FNYEAQ. The CDR3 is 15 residues long. Trimming pared 5 bases from V and 2 bases from J, leaving 12 bases between. In nucleotides, the CDR3 is TGTGCCAGCAGCCCCATAGACAGGACTAATGAAAAACTGTTTTTT. This sequence encodes CASSPIDRTNEKLFF.

J is TRBJ2-7 and V is TRBV29-1; D unresolved. The V gene's germline CDR1 is SQVTM and CDR2 ANQGSEA. V lost 7 bases to trimming and J lost 5 bases, with 12 bases between them. This CDR3 region has 11 residues. Written as DNA, the CDR3 is TGCAGCGCCCGCGTTATCGACGAGCAGTACTTC. It encodes CSARVIDEQYF.

This clonotype is judged medium-sized (0.01 to 0.1%). This chain links TRBV12-3 or TRBV12-4 with TRBJ1-2, with TRBD1 as a possible D gene (6 bases). This CDR3 contains 14 residues. Trimming shortened V by 5 bases and J by 7 bases, and 17 bases separated the two germline ends. The CDR3 loop reads CASSLQGKGGGYTF. The CDR3 bases are TGTGCCAGCAGTCTACAGGGAAAAGGAGGTGGCTACACCTTC.

In its sample, this clonotype was seen a few times. The chain joins TRBV12-3 or TRBV12-4 to TRBJ1-5; maybe TRBD1 (6 bases). The ends were cut back, 6 bases at V and 0 bases at J, with 9 bases in the middle. This CDR3 spans 14 amino acids. CDR3 protein: CASSTGYSNQPQHF. The CDR3 nucleotides are TGTGCCAGCAGCACAGGGTATAGCAATCAGCCCCAGCATTTT.

The chain carries TRBV20-1 and TRBJ2-3; D remains ambiguous. This CDR3 is 13 amino acids long. The V end was cut by 1 base, the J end by 2 bases, with 7 bases between. Germline V lookup: CDR1 DFQATT, CDR2 SNEGSKA (reference sequence). DNA for the CDR3: TGCAGTGCTAGAGGGCTCAACACAGATACGCAGTATTTT. Its translation: CSARGLNTDTQYF.

This clonotype has a count of ten or more. The V gene is TRBV7-2, the J gene TRBJ1-5, with D possibly being TRBD1 (5 bases). V dropped 9 bases and J dropped 2 bases, with 11 bases sitting between them. The CDR3 extends over 13 amino acids. Germline-derived CDR1 and CDR2 are SGHTA and FQGNSA. The CDR3 loop is CASGTRGNQPQHF. The DNA for the CDR3 is TGTGCCAGTGGGACGAGAGGCAATCAGCCCCAGCATTTT.

This clonotype has a count of ten or more. This chain joins TRBV29-1 and TRBJ2-4, with D uncertain. Germline V CDR1 and CDR2: SQVTM, ANQGSEA. This CDR3 region has 12 residues. V lost 1 base and J lost 1, with 2 bases in between. The CDR3 nucleotides read TGCAGCGTTGAAGTGGCCAAAAACATTCAGTACTTC. Translation gives CSVEVAKNIQYF.